This T cell receptor beta chain was profiled in a study of blood T cell repertoires in COVID-19. Study-wide background: Sites across the United States, Italy and Spain contributed samples from acute and convalescent COVID-19. The analysed material was cDNA or gDNA that came from T cells, B-cell-depleted T cells, or PBMCs.

Repertoires were generated with immunoSEQ multiplex PCR, while TCRdb's copy carries only in-frame clones and drops some. The sample shows 25,000 to 30,000 clones, roughly 94% of them seen only once. The sample taken for sequencing was peripheral blood. The receptor comes from a human donor with active COVID-19. The donor label of this sample is uncertain.

The CDR3 nucleotides are TGTGCCAGCAGCGGCCGGGACAGGGGTTACGAGCAGTACTTC. It translates to CASSGRDRGYEQYF. This chain uses TRBV5-4 with TRBJ2-7, with 10 nucleotides matching TRBD1. Germline CDR1 is SGHNT and CDR2 is YYREEE (reference sequence). The CDR3 contains 14 residues. J gave up 4 bases and V 4 bases, and 5 bases lay outside the gene matches.